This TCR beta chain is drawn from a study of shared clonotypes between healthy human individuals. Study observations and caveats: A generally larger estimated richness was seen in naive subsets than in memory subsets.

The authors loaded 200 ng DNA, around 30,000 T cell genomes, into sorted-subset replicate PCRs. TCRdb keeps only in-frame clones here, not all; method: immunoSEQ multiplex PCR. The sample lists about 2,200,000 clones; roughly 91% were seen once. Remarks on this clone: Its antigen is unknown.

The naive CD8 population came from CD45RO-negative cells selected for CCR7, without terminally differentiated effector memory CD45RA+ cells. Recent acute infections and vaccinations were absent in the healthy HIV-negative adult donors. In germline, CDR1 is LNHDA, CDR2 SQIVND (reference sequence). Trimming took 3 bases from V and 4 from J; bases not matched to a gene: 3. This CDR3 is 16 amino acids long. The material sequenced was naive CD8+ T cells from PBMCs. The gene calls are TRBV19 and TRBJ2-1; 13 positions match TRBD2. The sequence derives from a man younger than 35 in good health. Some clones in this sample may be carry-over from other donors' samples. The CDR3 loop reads CASSITSGRAYNEQFF. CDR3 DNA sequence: TGTGCCAGTAGTATCACTAGCGGGAGGGCTTACAATGAGCAGTTCTTC.